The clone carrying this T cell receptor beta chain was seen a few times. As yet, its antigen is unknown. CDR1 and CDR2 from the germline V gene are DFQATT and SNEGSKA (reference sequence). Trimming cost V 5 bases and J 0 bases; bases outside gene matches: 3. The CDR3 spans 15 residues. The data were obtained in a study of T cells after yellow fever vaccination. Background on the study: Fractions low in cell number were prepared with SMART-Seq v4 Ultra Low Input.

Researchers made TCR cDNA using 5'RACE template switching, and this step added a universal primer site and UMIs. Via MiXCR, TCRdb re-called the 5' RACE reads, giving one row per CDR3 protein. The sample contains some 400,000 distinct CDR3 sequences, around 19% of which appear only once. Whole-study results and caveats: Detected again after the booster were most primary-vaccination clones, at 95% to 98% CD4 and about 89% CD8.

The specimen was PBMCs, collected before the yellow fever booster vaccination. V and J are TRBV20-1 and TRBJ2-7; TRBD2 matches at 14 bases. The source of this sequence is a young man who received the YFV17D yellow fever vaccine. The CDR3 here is CSAGTSGGFSYEQYV. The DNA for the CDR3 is TGCAGTGCTGGGACTAGCGGGGGTTTCTCCTACGAGCAGTACGTC.